This T cell receptor beta chain was identified during a study of patients and donors after allogeneic stem cell transplantation. TCRdb reprocessed the RT-PCR reads via MiXCR and lists one record per CDR3 protein. The table records over 200,000 distinct CDR3 sequences, less than 50% of them present only once. The CDR3 consists of 16 residues. The ends were cut back, 5 bases at V and 2 bases at J, with 16 bases in the middle. Germline V gene sequence: CDR1 MDHEN, CDR2 SYDVKM. This clonotype originated in a human donor who was either an allogeneic HSCT recipient or a stem cell or donor lymphocyte infusion donor (not recorded which). It is not recorded whose cells these are; they may come from a transplant donor. The V call is TRBV28, the J call TRBJ1-5, with D possibly matching TRBD1 (5 bases). The sequencing sample was made of blood, either unsorted or a sorted T cell fraction (not recorded which). CDR3 nucleotide sequence: TGTGCCAGCAGTGTTGGAGGTTTAGGGGGCAATCAGCCCCAGCATTTT. This translates into CASSVGGLGGNQPQHF.